A single sample gave rise to the 25 T cell receptor beta chains below, sequenced in a study of blood T cells in healthy people across ages. Together with a sample-barcoded 5' primer, a J-beta primer mix was included in a second PCR lasting about 7 to 12 cycles. Each CDR3 protein is one row after TCRdb ran MiXCR on the 5' RACE reads. Of more than 900,000 distinct CDR3 sequences listed, 25% to 35% are singletons. In addition, the sample was reused for a study of T cells of mothers and their children.

Sequencing used blood. The receptors were sampled from a woman aged 35 to 49 in good health.

This sequence joins TRBV20-1 and TRBJ1-5, with TRBD1 identical over 10 bases. The V and J ends lost 3 bases and 4 bases, in that order; junction bases with no gene match: 3. There are 14 residues in the CDR3. CDR1 is DFQATT and CDR2 is SNEGSKA in the germline V gene (reference sequence). CDR3 bases: TGCAGTGCTAGTAGACAGGGGGCTAATCAGCCCCAGCATTTT. It codes for CSASRQGANQPQHF.

There are a few counts of this clonotype. V is TRBV7-9 and J is TRBJ2-5; D possibly corresponds to TRBD2 (6 bases). Germline V gives CDR1 SEHNR, CDR2 FQNEAQ (reference sequence). Trimming removed 8 bases from V and 0 bases from J, with 10 bases in between. This CDR3 has 13 residues. The CDR3 DNA sequence: TGTGCCAGCTACCCGGGAGACCAAGAGACCCAGTACTTC. Protein product: CASYPGDQETQYF.

This clonotype was found many times. The chain employs TRBV12-3 or TRBV12-4 and TRBJ2-7; D may be TRBD1 (5 bases). Trimming stripped 0 bases from V and 1 base from J, with 10 bases between. The CDR3 spans 15 residues. CDR3 nucleotide sequence: TGTGCCAGCAGTTTAGCCCCAGGGATGTCCTACGAGCAGTACTTC. This sequence encodes CASSLAPGMSYEQYF.

With regard to this clonotype: A much bigger clone sits one base away, suggesting this may be a read error. The chain couples TRBV7-2 to TRBJ2-7, with a tentative D call TRBD2 (6 bases). V was cut by 5 bases and J by 2 bases, with 16 bases left in between. From germline, CDR1 is SGHTA and CDR2 FQGNSA. The CDR3 runs 15 residues. This CDR3 is CASSTGLTGPYEQYF. The CDR3 DNA sequence: TGTGCCAGCAGCACCGGACTAACGGGACCCTACGAGCAGTACTTC.

The rearrangement joins TRBV7-9 to TRBJ1-3; 7 nucleotides align to TRBD1. The CDR3 is made up of 13 amino acids. Per germline, CDR1 SEHNR and CDR2 FQNEAQ (reference sequence). J lost 3 bases, V lost 5 bases, and 1 base had no gene match. The CDR3 region is CASSNRGGNTIYF. The CDR3 nucleotides are TGTGCCAGCAGCAACAGGGGTGGAAACACCATATATTTT.

This clonotype was detected only a few times. This chain joins TRBV15 and TRBJ2-1; 8 bases fit TRBD2. From germline, CDR1 is LNHNV and CDR2 YYDKDF (reference sequence). The junction had 7 bases not matched to a gene; V was cut back by 4 bases and J by 5 bases. The CDR3 length is 15 residues. The CDR3 region is CATSIAGGGNNEQFF. The CDR3 DNA follows: TGTGCCACCAGCATCGCCGGGGGGGGGAACAATGAGCAGTTCTTC.

The chain joins TRBV10-3 to TRBJ2-3, with D perhaps given as TRBD1 or TRBD2 (5 bases each). This CDR3 spans 15 amino acids. CDR1 and CDR2 from the germline V gene are ENHRY and SYGVKD. Deletions cut 5 bases from V and 6 bases from J, with 18 bases between. The CDR3 spells CAISPARGVSDTQYF. The CDR3 bases are TGTGCCATCAGTCCCGCGAGGGGCGTGTCGGATACGCAGTATTTT.

The chain has TRBV27 and TRBJ1-5; the D is unclear. Germline V gene data show CDR1 as MNHEY and CDR2 as SMNVEV (reference sequence). Trimming removed 3 bases at V and 7 bases at J, with 13 bases between. The CDR3 length is 14 residues. CDR3 bases: TGTGCCAGCAGTTTTAGCCGGGCCCAACAGCCCCAGCATTTT. This codes for CASSFSRAQQPQHF.

In its sample, this clonotype was seen many times. V is TRBV14 and J is TRBJ2-4, with D possibly being TRBD2 (6 bases). There are 13 residues in the CDR3. Trimming removed 2 bases at V and 6 bases at J, with 8 bases between. Germline values: CDR1 SGHDN, CDR2 FVKESK. In nucleotides, the CDR3 is TGTGCCAGCAGCCAACGGGGGTCAAACATTCAGTACTTC. Its protein is CASSQRGSNIQYF.

This clonotype was recorded at least ten times. V is TRBV9 and J is TRBJ1-2; 8 bases align to TRBD1. The CDR3 contains 14 residues. The junction had 10 bases not matched to a gene; V was cut back by 4 bases and J by 8 bases. Germline V gives CDR1 SGDLS, CDR2 YYNGEE. The CDR3 DNA reads as TGTGCCAGCAGCCCTGCCTTCAGGGGGCTAGGCTACACCTTC. Its translation is CASSPAFRGLGYTF.

In this sample, this clonotype turned up a few times. The chain employs TRBV6-2 or TRBV6-3 and TRBJ2-3; 11 nucleotides line up with TRBD2. Germline V lookup: CDR1 MNHEY, CDR2 SVGEGT. This CDR3 region has 19 residues. Unmatched junction bases numbered 13, after V lost 5 bases and J lost 0 bases. This CDR3 is CASSTLRLAGRTSTDTQYF. CDR3 sequence (DNA): TGTGCCAGCAGTACCTTAAGACTAGCGGGGAGAACAAGCACAGATACGCAGTATTTT.

This clonotype was recorded many times. The V gene is TRBV29-1, the J gene TRBJ2-1; 10 bases line up with TRBD2. The CDR3 is made up of 15 amino acids. V was clipped by 4 bases and J by 3 bases; unmatched bases: 6. The V gene's germline CDR1 is SQVTM and CDR2 ANQGSEA. Here the CDR3 reads CSVGGSGGIYNEQFF. The CDR3 DNA reads TGCAGCGTTGGGGGTAGCGGGGGGATCTACAATGAGCAGTTCTTC.

This clonotype was detected ten times or more. The chain uses TRBV11-2 and TRBJ2-7; no clear D gene. V was trimmed by 4 bases and J by 3 bases, leaving 7 bases between them. CDR1 SGHAT and CDR2 FQNNGV come from the germline V gene. CDR3 length equals 12 residues. CDR3 sequence (DNA): TGTGCCAGCAGCTCCCAGGTCTACGAGCAGTACTTC. Its translation is CASSSQVYEQYF.

A word on this clonotype: A read error may be the cause here, since a much bigger clone is one base away. The J gene is TRBJ2-7, the V gene TRBV5-1; D unclear. The CDR3 consists of 14 residues. Germline CDR1 and CDR2: SGHRS and YFSETQ. As DNA, the CDR3 is TGCCCCAGCAGCTCCAGTGGGGTCTTCTACGAGCAGTACTTC. Its protein product is CPSSSSGVFYEQYF.

This clonotype was counted a few times. Being one base from a much bigger clone, this may be a read error. The chain links TRBV4-3 to TRBJ2-6, with a tentative D call TRBD1 (7 bases). CDR1 and CDR2 from the germline V gene are LGHNA and YSLEER. The CDR3 has 16 residues. CDR3 residues: CASSQDYSRGANVRTF. The CDR3 region has the DNA TGCGCCAGCAGCCAAGATTATAGCAGGGGGGCCAACGTCCGGACTTTC.

This clonotype was recorded many times. The chain couples TRBV7-9 to TRBJ2-5; D gene ambiguous. The germline gives CDR1 SEHNR, CDR2 FQNEAQ (reference sequence). The CDR3 loop spans 12 amino acids. V gave up 3 bases and J gave up 4 bases, with 6 bases separating them. This CDR3 is CASSLIAETQYF. CDR3 DNA: TGTGCCAGCAGCTTGATCGCAGAGACCCAGTACTTC.

The V gene is TRBV6-5, the J gene TRBJ2-1, with a weak D call TRBD2 (5 bases). The CDR3 runs to 15 residues. Germline CDR1 reads MNHEY; CDR2 reads SVGAGI. V was shortened by 2 bases and J by 5 bases, with 13 bases between the two germline ends. DNA for the CDR3: TGTGCCAGCAGTTACCCGGGAATGAACGACAATGAGCAGTTCTTC. Its translation: CASSYPGMNDNEQFF.

The chain carries TRBV11-1 and TRBJ2-5, with 8 positions matching TRBD1. Germline CDR1 is SGHAT and CDR2 is FQDESV (reference sequence). The CDR3 length is 15 residues. Trimming at V came to 5 bases and at J to 11 bases, leaving 16 bases not matched to a gene. For the CDR3, the DNA is TGTGCCAGCAGCCCAACGACAGGGGCGACGAATGAGCAGTACTTC. Amino acids: CASSPTTGATNEQYF.

The CDR3 region is CSARAGTVSNQPQHF. CDR3 in DNA: TGCAGTGCTAGAGCCGGGACAGTTAGCAATCAGCCCCAGCATTTT. The rearrangement links TRBV20-1 to TRBJ1-5, with 7 bases fitting TRBD1. Per germline, CDR1 DFQATT and CDR2 SNEGSKA (reference sequence). This CDR3 has 15 residues. Germline trimming cut 1 base from V and 0 bases from J; bases unmatched to any gene: 3.

This clonotype appeared a single time. The chain uses TRBV14 and TRBJ1-1, with a tentative D call TRBD1 (6 bases). The CDR3 loop spans 15 amino acids. V was clipped by 3 bases and J by 6 bases, with 17 bases between them. Germline assignment: CDR1 SGHDN and CDR2 FVKESK. CDR3 protein: CASSHFRGVRAEAFF. CDR3 nucleotide sequence: TGTGCCAGCAGCCACTTCAGGGGTGTTCGGGCTGAAGCTTTCTTT.

The chain is built from TRBV6-6 and TRBJ2-3, with TRBD2 as a possible D gene (7 bases). The germline V and J ends were trimmed by 6 bases and 6 bases, with 22 bases remaining between them. The CDR3 has 16 residues. Germline loops: CDR1 MNHNY, CDR2 SVGAGI (reference sequence). The CDR3 sequence is CASSPLGGGARDTQYF. CDR3 DNA sequence: TGTGCCAGCAGCCCCCTGGGGGGGGGGGCGAGGGATACGCAGTATTTT.

This clonotype has more than one count but fewer than ten. This chain links TRBV7-2 with TRBJ2-3, with 10 bases matching TRBD2. Germline trimming cut 6 bases from V and 8 bases from J; bases unmatched to any gene: 2. This CDR3 is built from 12 residues. Germline CDR1 is SGHTA and CDR2 is FQGNSA. The CDR3 here is CASRASGGTQYF. CDR3 sequence (DNA): TGTGCCAGCAGAGCTAGCGGGGGTACGCAGTATTTT. Together with reference TRBV7-2 and TRBJ2-3, the CDR3 gives the full variable domain: GAGVSQSPSNKVTEKGKDVELRCDPISGHTALYWYRQSLGQGLEFLIYFQGNSAPDKSGLPSDRFSAERTGGSVSTLTIQRTQQEDSAVYLCASRASGGTQYFGPGTRLTVL.

The sample holds many counts of this clonotype. This CDR3 is CSAPIPGGRVQYF. The CDR3 DNA sequence: TGCAGTGCTCCCATACCGGGGGGGAGGGTACAGTACTTC. The chain combines TRBV20-1 with TRBJ2-7; 8 nucleotides match TRBD2. The ends lost 5 bases at V and 10 bases at J; junction bases unmatched: 13. The CDR3 contains 13 residues. Germline CDR1 DFQATT, CDR2 SNEGSKA (reference sequence).

This clonotype was counted ten times or more. V usage is TRBV14 and J usage is TRBJ2-7; tentative D call: TRBD1 (6 bases). Germline loops: CDR1 SGHDN, CDR2 FVKESK. CDR3 size: 14 residues. With 5 bases removed from V and 2 bases from J, the gap between germline ends came to 13 bases. The DNA for the CDR3 is TGTGCCAGCAGCACATCAAGACAGGCCTACGAGCAGTACTTC. Translated: CASSTSRQAYEQYF.

The chain combines TRBV2 with TRBJ1-1; tentatively, D is TRBD1 (5 bases). This CDR3 contains 16 residues. V shed 6 bases and J shed 7 bases, with 24 bases lying between them. Germline CDR1 reads SNHLY; CDR2 reads FYNNEI. This chain's CDR3 is CASSGSLTGRAYEAFF. The CDR3 coding sequence is TGTGCCAGCAGCGGAAGCCTGACGGGCAGGGCCTATGAAGCTTTCTTT.